This TCR beta chain was obtained from a study of blood T cell repertoires in COVID-19. About the research overall: T cells, B-cell-depleted T cells, or PBMCs provided the cDNA or gDNA that served as material.

As processed by the authors: Reference gene primer amplification in the assay estimated nucleated cell counts. Profiled with immunoSEQ multiplex PCR; TCRdb holds only in-frame clones, not every one. That table is the source of V, J and clone size, and D and trimming were worked out from the DNA. Of over 130,000 clones listed, 76% are singletons. The CDR3 extends over 14 amino acids. V lost 0 bases, J lost 7 bases, and 10 bases lay in between. In germline, CDR1 is SGHDT, CDR2 YYEEEE. J is TRBJ1-4 and V is TRBV5-6; D gene uncertain. The source material was peripheral blood. The TCR sequence derives from a woman over 75 with active or convalescent COVID-19. The CDR3 bases are TGTGCCAGCAGCTTGGACGCATTCGGTGAAAAACTGTTTTTT. Translated: CASSLDAFGEKLFF.